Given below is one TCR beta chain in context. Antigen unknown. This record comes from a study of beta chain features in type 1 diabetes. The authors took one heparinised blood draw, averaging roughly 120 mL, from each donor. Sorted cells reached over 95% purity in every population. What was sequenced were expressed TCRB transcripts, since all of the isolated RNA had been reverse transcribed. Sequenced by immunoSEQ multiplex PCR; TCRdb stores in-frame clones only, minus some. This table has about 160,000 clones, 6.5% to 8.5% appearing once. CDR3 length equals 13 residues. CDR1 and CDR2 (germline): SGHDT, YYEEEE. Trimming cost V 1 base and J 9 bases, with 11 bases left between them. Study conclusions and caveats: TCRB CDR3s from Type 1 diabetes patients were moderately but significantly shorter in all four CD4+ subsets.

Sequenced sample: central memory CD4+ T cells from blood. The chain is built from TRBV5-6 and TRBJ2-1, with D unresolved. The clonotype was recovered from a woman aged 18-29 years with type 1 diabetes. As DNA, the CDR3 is TGTGCCAGCAGCTTGCCAGCTCGGAGTGAGCAGTTCTTC. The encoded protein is CASSLPARSEQFF.